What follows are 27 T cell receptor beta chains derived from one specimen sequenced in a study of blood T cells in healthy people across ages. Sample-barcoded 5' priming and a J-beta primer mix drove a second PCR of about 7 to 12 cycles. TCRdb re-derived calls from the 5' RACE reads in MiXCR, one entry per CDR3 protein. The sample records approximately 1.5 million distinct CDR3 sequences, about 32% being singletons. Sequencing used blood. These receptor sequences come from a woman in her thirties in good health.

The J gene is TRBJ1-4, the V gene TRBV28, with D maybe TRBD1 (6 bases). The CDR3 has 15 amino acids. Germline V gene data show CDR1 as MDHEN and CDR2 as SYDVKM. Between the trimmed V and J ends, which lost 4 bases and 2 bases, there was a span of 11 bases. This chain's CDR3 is CASSSPGETNEKLFF. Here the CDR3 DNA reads TGTGCCAGCAGTTCTCCAGGGGAGACTAATGAAAAACTGTTTTTT.

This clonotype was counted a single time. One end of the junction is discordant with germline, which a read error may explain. The CDR3 DNA is TGCAGCGTTGACGATGGCCGTAGCTCCCACAATGAGCAGTTCTTC. The encoded protein is CSVDDGRSSHNEQFF. The chain joins TRBV29-1 to TRBJ2-7; the D is unclear. The assigned J gene may be wrong: the sequence end matches TRBJ2-1 better. CDR1 and CDR2 from the germline V gene are SQVTM and ANQGSEA. CDR3 length equals 15 residues.

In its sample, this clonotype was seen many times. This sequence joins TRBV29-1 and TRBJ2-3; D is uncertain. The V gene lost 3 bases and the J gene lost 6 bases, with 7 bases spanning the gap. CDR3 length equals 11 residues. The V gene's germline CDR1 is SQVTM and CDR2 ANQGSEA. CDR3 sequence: CSVDVVDTQYF. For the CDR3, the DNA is TGCAGCGTTGATGTCGTGGATACGCAGTATTTT.

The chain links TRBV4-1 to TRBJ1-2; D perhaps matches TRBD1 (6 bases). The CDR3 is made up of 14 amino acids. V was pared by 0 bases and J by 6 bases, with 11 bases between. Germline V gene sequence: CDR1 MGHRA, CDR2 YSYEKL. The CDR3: CASSQDLGANGYTF. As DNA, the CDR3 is TGCGCCAGCAGCCAAGATTTGGGGGCTAATGGCTACACCTTC.

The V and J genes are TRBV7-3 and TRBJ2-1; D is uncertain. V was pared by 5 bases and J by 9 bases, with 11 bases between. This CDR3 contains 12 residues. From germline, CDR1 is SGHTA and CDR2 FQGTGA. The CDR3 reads CASSALVGEQFF. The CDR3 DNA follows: TGTGCCAGCAGCGCCCTTGTGGGTGAGCAGTTCTTC.

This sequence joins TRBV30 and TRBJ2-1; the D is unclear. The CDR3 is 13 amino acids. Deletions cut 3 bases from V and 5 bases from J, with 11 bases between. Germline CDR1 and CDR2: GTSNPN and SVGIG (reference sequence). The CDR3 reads CAWRPSSHNEQFF. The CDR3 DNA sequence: TGTGCCTGGAGGCCTAGTAGTCACAATGAGCAGTTCTTC.

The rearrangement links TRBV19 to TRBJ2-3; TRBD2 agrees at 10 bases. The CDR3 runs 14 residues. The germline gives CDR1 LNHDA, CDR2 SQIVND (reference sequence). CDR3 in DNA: TGTGCGCCCAGGCTAGCGGGGGCTCTATATACGCAGTATTTT. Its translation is CAPRLAGALYTQYF.

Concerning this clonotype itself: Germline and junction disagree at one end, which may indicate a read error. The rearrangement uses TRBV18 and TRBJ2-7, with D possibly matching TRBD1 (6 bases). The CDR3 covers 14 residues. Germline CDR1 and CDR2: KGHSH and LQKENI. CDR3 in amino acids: CASPPYRDSYEQYF. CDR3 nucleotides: TGTGCCAGCCCACCCTACAGGGATTCCTACGAGCAGTACTTC.

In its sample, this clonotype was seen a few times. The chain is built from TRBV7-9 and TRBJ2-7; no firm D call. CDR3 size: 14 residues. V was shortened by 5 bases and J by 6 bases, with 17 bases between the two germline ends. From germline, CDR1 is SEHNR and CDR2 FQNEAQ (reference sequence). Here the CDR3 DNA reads TGTGCCAGCAGCCCCGGGTCCTCCCTGAGCGAGCAGTACTTC. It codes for CASSPGSSLSEQYF.

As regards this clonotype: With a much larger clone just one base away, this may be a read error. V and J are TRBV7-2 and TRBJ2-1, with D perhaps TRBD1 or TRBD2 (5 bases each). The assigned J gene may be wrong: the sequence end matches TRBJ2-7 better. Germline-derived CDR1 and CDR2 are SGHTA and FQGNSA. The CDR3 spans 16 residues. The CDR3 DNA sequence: TGTGCCAGCAGCTTTGGGGACGGACTGGGCTACAATGAGCAGTACTTC. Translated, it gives CASSFGDGLGYNEQYF.

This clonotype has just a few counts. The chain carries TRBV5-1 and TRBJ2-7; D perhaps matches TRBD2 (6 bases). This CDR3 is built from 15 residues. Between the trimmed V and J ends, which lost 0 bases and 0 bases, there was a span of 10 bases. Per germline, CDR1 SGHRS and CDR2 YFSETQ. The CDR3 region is CASSLEGGASYEQYF. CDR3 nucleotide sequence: TGCGCCAGCAGCTTGGAAGGCGGGGCCTCCTACGAGCAGTACTTC.

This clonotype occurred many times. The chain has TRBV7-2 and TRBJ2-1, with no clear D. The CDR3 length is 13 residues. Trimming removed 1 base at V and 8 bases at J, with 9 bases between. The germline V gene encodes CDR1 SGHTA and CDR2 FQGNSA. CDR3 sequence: CASSLVLRDEQFF. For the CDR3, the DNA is TGTGCCAGCAGCTTAGTGTTACGGGATGAGCAGTTCTTC. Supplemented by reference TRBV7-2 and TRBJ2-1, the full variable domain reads GAGVSQSPSNKVTEKGKDVELRCDPISGHTALYWYRQSLGQGLEFLIYFQGNSAPDKSGLPSDRFSAERTGGSVSTLTIQRTQQEDSAVYLCASSLVLRDEQFFGPGTRLTVL.

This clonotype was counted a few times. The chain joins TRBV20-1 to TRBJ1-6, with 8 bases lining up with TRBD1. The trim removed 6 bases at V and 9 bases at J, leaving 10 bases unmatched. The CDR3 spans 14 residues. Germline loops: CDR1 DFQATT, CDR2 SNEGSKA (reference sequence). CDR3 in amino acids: CSARRGQGISPLHF. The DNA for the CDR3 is TGCAGTGCGAGAAGAGGACAGGGAATTTCACCCCTCCACTTT.

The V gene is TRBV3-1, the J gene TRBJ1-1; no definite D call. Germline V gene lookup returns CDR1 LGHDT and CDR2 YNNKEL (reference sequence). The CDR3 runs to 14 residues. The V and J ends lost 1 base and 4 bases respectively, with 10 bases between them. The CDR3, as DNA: TGTGCCAGCAGCCAAGGGCAGGTGGGCACTGAAGCTTTCTTT. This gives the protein CASSQGQVGTEAFF.

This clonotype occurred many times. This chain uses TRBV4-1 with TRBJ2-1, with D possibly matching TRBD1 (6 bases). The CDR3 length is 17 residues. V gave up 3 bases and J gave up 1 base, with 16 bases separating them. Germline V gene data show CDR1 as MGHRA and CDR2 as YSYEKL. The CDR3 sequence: CASSQTPQGLSYNEQFF. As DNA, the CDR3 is TGCGCCAGCAGCCAGACCCCGCAGGGGCTATCCTACAATGAGCAGTTCTTC.

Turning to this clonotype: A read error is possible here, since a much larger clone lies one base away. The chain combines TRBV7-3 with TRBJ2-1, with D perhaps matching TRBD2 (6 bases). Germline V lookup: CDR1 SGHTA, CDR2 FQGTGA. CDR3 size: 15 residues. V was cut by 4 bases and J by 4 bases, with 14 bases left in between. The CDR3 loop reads CASSYDGAGYNEQFF. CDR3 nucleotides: TGTGCCAGCAGCTATGACGGGGCGGGGTACAATGAGCAGTTCTTC.

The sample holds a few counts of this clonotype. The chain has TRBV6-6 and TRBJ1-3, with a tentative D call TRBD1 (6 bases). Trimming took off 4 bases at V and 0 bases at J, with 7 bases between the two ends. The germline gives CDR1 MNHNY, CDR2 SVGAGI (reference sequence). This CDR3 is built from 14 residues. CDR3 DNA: TGTGCCAGCAGTTGGACAGTCTCTGGAAACACCATATATTTT. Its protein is CASSWTVSGNTIYF.

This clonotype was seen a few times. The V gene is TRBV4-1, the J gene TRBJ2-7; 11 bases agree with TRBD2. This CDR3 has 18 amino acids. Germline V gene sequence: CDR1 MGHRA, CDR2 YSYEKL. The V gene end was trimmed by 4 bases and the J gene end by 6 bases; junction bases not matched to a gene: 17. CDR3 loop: CASSPTGVISGGAGEQYF. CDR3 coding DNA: TGCGCCAGCAGCCCGACCGGCGTGATTAGCGGGGGGGCTGGCGAGCAGTACTTC.

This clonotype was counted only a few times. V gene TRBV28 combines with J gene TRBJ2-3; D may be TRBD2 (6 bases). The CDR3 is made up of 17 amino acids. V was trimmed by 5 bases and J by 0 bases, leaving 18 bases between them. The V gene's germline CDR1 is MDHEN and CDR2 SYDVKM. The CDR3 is CASSLSYGDFSTDTQYF. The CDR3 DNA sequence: TGTGCCAGCAGTCTCTCTTATGGGGACTTCAGCACAGATACGCAGTATTTT.

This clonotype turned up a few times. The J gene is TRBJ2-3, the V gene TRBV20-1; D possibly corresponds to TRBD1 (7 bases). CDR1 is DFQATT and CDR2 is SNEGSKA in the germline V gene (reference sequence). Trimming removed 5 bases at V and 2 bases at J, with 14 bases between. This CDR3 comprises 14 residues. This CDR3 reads CSAEGGQFTDTQYF. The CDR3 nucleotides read TGCAGTGCTGAGGGGGGACAGTTCACAGATACGCAGTATTTT.

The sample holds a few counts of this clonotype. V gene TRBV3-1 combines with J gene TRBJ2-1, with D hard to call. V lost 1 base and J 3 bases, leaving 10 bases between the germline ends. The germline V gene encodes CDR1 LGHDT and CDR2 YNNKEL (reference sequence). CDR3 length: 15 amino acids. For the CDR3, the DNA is TGTGCCAGCAGCCAAGGATTAAAGAACTACAATGAGCAGTTCTTC. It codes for CASSQGLKNYNEQFF.

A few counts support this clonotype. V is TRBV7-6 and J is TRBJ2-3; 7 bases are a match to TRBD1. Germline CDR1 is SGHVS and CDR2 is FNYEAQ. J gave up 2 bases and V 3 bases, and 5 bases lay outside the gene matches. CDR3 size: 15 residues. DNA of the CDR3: TGTGCCAGCAGCTTCGACAGGGCCCCCACAGATACGCAGTATTTT. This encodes CASSFDRAPTDTQYF.

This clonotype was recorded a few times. The CDR3 loop reads CASSQDGGRNKYF. CDR3 sequence (DNA): TGTGCCAGCAGCCAAGACGGAGGACGGAACAAGTACTTC. This chain links TRBV3-1 with TRBJ2-7; perhaps TRBD2 as D (5 bases). Germline V gene data show CDR1 as LGHDT and CDR2 as YNNKEL (reference sequence). The CDR3 runs 13 residues. Trimming pared 0 bases from V and 11 bases from J, leaving 14 bases between.

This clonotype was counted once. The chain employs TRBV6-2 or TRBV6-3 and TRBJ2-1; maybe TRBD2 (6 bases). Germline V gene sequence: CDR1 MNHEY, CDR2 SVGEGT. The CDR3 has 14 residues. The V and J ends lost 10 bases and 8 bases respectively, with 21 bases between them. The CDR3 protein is CATAGLQRRDEQFF. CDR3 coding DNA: TGTGCCACCGCGGGACTTCAAAGGAGGGATGAGCAGTTCTTC.

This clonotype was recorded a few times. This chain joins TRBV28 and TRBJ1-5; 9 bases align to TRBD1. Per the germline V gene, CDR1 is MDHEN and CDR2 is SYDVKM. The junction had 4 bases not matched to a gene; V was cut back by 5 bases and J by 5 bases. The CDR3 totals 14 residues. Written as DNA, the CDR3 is TGTGCCAGCAGTCAAAACAGGGGGCATCAGCCCCAGCATTTT. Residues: CASSQNRGHQPQHF.

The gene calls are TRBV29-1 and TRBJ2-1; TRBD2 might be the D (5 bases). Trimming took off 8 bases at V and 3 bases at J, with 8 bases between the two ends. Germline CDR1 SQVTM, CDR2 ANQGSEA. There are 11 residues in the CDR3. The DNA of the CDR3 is TGCAGCCCGGAGGTCTACAATGAGCAGTTCTTC. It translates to CSPEVYNEQFF.

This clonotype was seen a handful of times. DNA of the CDR3: TGTGCCAGCAGCCAAGTAACAGGGGCCAGGTACGAGCAGTACTTC. Its translation: CASSQVTGARYEQYF. This sequence joins TRBV4-2 and TRBJ2-7, with 7 bases lining up with TRBD1. Trimming cost V 1 base and J 4 bases; bases outside gene matches: 7. CDR3 length equals 15 residues. The V gene's germline CDR1 is LGHNA and CDR2 YNFKEQ.